A single sample gave rise to the 27 T cell receptor beta chains below, sequenced in a study of control samples from healthy donors and cancer patients. The method was immunoSEQ multiplex PCR; TCRdb's version includes in-frame clones alone and lacks a portion of them. The table lists 51,000 or so clones, 75% to 90% of them singletons. Sample: blood. All receptors derive from a man aged 70 or older in good health.

The chain joins TRBV2 to TRBJ1-6, with TRBD1 matching 8 bases. V lost 8 bases to trimming and J lost 7 bases; unmatched junction nucleotides: 10. Germline lookup yields CDR1 SNHLY and CDR2 FYNNEI. The CDR3 totals 15 residues. CDR3 residues: CASGGQGSGNSPLHF. CDR3 DNA sequence: TGTGCCAGCGGCGGACAGGGATCGGGGAATTCACCCCTCCACTTT.

The rearrangement joins TRBV24-1 to TRBJ2-1; either TRBD1 or TRBD2 may supply D (5 bases each). Per the germline V gene, CDR1 is KGHDR and CDR2 is SFDVKD. The CDR3 has 13 amino acids. V lost 0 bases and J 10 bases, leaving 9 bases between the germline ends. The CDR3 here is CATSDLWGWEQFF. The CDR3 coding sequence is TGTGCCACCAGTGATTTGTGGGGGTGGGAGCAGTTCTTC.

The V and J genes are TRBV19 and TRBJ2-6; D not resolved. Germline V lookup: CDR1 LNHDA, CDR2 SQIVND (reference sequence). The CDR3 consists of 16 residues. Trimming shortened V by 4 bases and J by 1 base, and 11 bases separated the two germline ends. This CDR3 is CASSRWPTSGANVLTF. The CDR3 DNA reads as TGTGCCAGTAGTAGGTGGCCGACATCTGGGGCCAACGTCCTGACTTTC. The variable domain in full, completed from reference TRBV19 and TRBJ2-6, reads DGGITQSPKYLFRKEGQNVTLSCEQNLNHDAMYWYRQDPGQGLRLIYYSQIVNDFQKGDIAEGYSVSREKKESFPLTVTSAQKNPTAFYLCASSRWPTSGANVLTFGAGSRLTVL.

V gene TRBV6-4 combines with J gene TRBJ2-1, with a possible D match to TRBD1 (6 bases). The CDR3 runs 11 residues. Germline V gene lookup returns CDR1 MRHNA and CDR2 SNTAGT. V was trimmed by 10 bases and J by 10 bases, leaving 14 bases between them. The CDR3 region is CAIKLRGEQFF. In DNA form, the CDR3 reads TGTGCCATCAAACTAAGGGGGGAGCAGTTCTTC.

This clone is a singleton in its sample. The rearrangement uses TRBV30 and TRBJ2-1; D is ambiguous. CDR1 is GTSNPN, CDR2 SVGIG, per germline (reference sequence). V was trimmed by 2 bases and J by 7 bases, leaving 15 bases between them. The length of the CDR3 is 14 residues. CDR3 protein: CAWSSRGSKNEQFF. The CDR3 DNA sequence: TGTGCCTGGAGTTCTCGCGGTTCCAAAAATGAGCAGTTCTTC.

The gene calls are TRBV7-2 and TRBJ2-5; 8 nucleotides match TRBD1. The CDR3 is 14 residues long. The J segment lost 5 bases and the V segment lost 6 bases, leaving 8 bases of the junction unmatched. Per the germline V gene, CDR1 is SGHTA and CDR2 is FQGNSA. CDR3 residues: CASRGRQGTETQYF. The CDR3, as DNA: TGTGCCAGCAGGGGGAGACAGGGGACGGAGACCCAGTACTTC.

Only one count was recorded for this clone. V and J are TRBV4-2 and TRBJ2-3, with 8 bases lining up with TRBD2. Germline V gene sequence: CDR1 LGHNA, CDR2 YNFKEQ. This CDR3 has 15 residues. With V trimmed by 3 bases and J by 5 bases, 7 bases remained unmatched. CDR3 region: CASSQAERGLDTQYF. The CDR3 DNA reads as TGTGCCAGCAGCCAGGCGGAGCGGGGGCTAGATACGCAGTATTTT.

The chain combines TRBV23-1 with TRBJ1-5; possibly TRBD1 for D (6 bases). TRBV23-1 is sorted into the ORF group, with uncertain function. The V gene lost 0 bases and the J gene lost 4 bases, with 16 bases spanning the gap. CDR3 length: 17 residues. In nucleotides, the CDR3 is TGCGCCAGCAGTCAATCTTACAGGGACTATAAGAATCAGCCCCAGCATTTT. This codes for CASSQSYRDYKNQPQHF.

The chain recombines TRBV5-4 with TRBJ2-6; TRBD2 agrees at 8 bases. Germline V lookup: CDR1 SGHNT, CDR2 YYREEE (reference sequence). This CDR3 region has 15 residues. V lost 4 bases and J lost 3; bases outside the gene matches: 3. CDR3 region: CASSGGGNGANVLTF. DNA for the CDR3: TGTGCCAGCAGCGGCGGGGGGAATGGGGCCAACGTCCTGACTTTC. The whole variable domain, remainder taken from reference TRBV5-4 and TRBJ2-6, is ETGVTQSPTHLIKTRGQQVTLRCSSQSGHNTVSWYQQALGQGPQFIFQYYREEENGRGNFPPRFSGLQFPNYSSELNVNALELDDSALYLCASSGGGNGANVLTFGAGSRLTVL.

The chain links TRBV5-4 to TRBJ1-5; D is uncertain. The germline CDR1 and CDR2 sequences are SGHNT and YYREEE (reference sequence). The ends were cut back, 0 bases at V and 0 bases at J, with 1 base in the middle. CDR3 length: 13 residues. CDR3 amino acids: CASSLDSNQPQHF. The CDR3 bases are TGTGCCAGCAGCTTGGATAGCAATCAGCCCCAGCATTTT.

This chain joins TRBV15 and TRBJ1-1; 11 positions match TRBD1. The CDR3 has 13 amino acids. Germline loops: CDR1 LNHNV, CDR2 YYDKDF (reference sequence). Trimming took 7 bases from V and 4 from J; bases not matched to a gene: 2. CDR3 nucleotides: TGTGCCACCACGGACAGGGGGCCCACTGAAGCTTTCTTT. Translated: CATTDRGPTEAFF.

As DNA, the CDR3 is TGTGCCAGCAGCTTAGGAAGGCCCAATCAGCCCCAGCATTTT. Translating it yields CASSLGRPNQPQHF. This chain uses TRBV13 with TRBJ1-5; no firm D call. Germline lookup yields CDR1 PRHDT and CDR2 FYEKMQ (reference sequence). V lost 0 bases to trimming and J lost 3 bases, with 6 bases between them. The CDR3 runs to 14 residues. Full variable domain (remainder filled in from reference TRBV13 and TRBJ1-5): AAGVIQSPRHLIKEKRETATLKCYPIPRHDTVYWYQQGPGQDPQFLISFYEKMQSDKGSIPDRFSAQQFSDYHSELNMSSLELGDSALYFCASSLGRPNQPQHFGDGTRLSIL.

This clone has a single count. The chain links TRBV7-8 to TRBJ1-1; 9 bases agree with TRBD1. This CDR3 is 16 amino acids long. J gave up 3 bases and V 5 bases, and 10 bases lay outside the gene matches. Germline assignment: CDR1 SGHVS and CDR2 FQNEAQ. CDR3 in amino acids: CASSPIRGDRDTEAFF. Written as DNA, the CDR3 is TGTGCCAGCAGCCCGATTCGTGGGGACAGGGACACTGAAGCTTTCTTT.

CDR3 in DNA: TGTGCCAGCTCACCACGACCACGCATGAACACTGAAGCTTTCTTT. Its translation is CASSPRPRMNTEAFF. The chain couples TRBV18 to TRBJ1-1; D remains unclear. The V end was cut by 1 base, the J end by 0 bases, with 9 bases between. The CDR3 totals 15 residues. CDR1 is KGHSH and CDR2 is LQKENI in the germline V gene.

The chain joins TRBV7-2 to TRBJ2-3; D is perhaps TRBD2 (6 bases). The CDR3 totals 15 residues. The germline V gene has CDR1 SGHTA and CDR2 FQGNSA. V was cut by 1 base and J by 2 bases, with 10 bases left in between. The CDR3 DNA reads TGTGCCAGCAGCTTAGGACTAGATTCCACAGATACGCAGTATTTT. Its protein product is CASSLGLDSTDTQYF.

The chain links TRBV11-3 to TRBJ2-2; D is ambiguous. V was clipped by 3 bases and J by 2 bases, with 4 bases between them. Germline CDR1 reads SGHNT; CDR2 reads YENEEA. CDR3 length equals 13 residues. DNA for the CDR3: TGTGCCAGCAGCTTTTCAAACACCGGGGAGCTGTTTTTT. It codes for CASSFSNTGELFF.

The rearrangement uses TRBV19 and TRBJ2-5, with 7 positions matching TRBD1. V dropped 10 bases and J dropped 0; count of bases not matched to a gene: 14. The CDR3 is made up of 16 amino acids. Germline V lookup: CDR1 LNHDA, CDR2 SQIVND (reference sequence). The CDR3 sequence: CANIIPGQPYQETQYF. The CDR3 DNA reads as TGTGCCAATATCATACCGGGACAGCCGTACCAAGAGACCCAGTACTTC.

The chain couples TRBV7-2 to TRBJ1-6; D gene uncertain. Germline lookup yields CDR1 SGHTA and CDR2 FQGNSA. The CDR3 is made up of 16 amino acids. V was clipped by 5 bases and J by 3 bases, with 14 bases between them. The CDR3 reads CASSTDGPLYNSPLHF. Written as DNA, the CDR3 is TGTGCCAGCAGCACGGATGGGCCTCTCTATAATTCACCCCTCCACTTT.

This sequence joins TRBV7-8 and TRBJ1-5, with D unresolved. Germline V gene data show CDR1 as SGHVS and CDR2 as FQNEAQ. Trimming stripped 5 bases from V and 2 bases from J, with 10 bases between. The CDR3 is made up of 14 amino acids. The CDR3 here is CASSRYRGNQPQHF. DNA for the CDR3: TGTGCCAGCAGCAGATATAGGGGCAATCAGCCCCAGCATTTT.

This chain connects TRBV5-1 to TRBJ2-1, with 11 bases lining up with TRBD2. The ends lost 4 bases at V and 4 bases at J; junction bases unmatched: 4. The CDR3 is made up of 15 amino acids. Looked up from germline, CDR1 is SGHRS and CDR2 is YFSETQ. The CDR3 bases are TGCGCCAGCAGCCTCAGACTAGCGGGATACAATGAGCAGTTCTTC. Translated: CASSLRLAGYNEQFF.

The chain employs TRBV18 and TRBJ1-1; D is unclear. Germline V lookup: CDR1 KGHSH, CDR2 LQKENI. The V end lost 3 bases, the J end lost 7 bases, and 12 bases lay between the germline ends. This CDR3 is 13 amino acids long. The CDR3, as DNA: TGTGCCAGCTCACCGGGTCTGGGTAATGAAGCTTTCTTT. This sequence encodes CASSPGLGNEAFF.

This clone was observed a single time. V gene TRBV5-4 combines with J gene TRBJ1-2, with D perhaps matching TRBD1 (6 bases). V gave up 10 bases and J gave up 5 bases, with 24 bases separating them. From germline, CDR1 is SGHNT and CDR2 YYREEE (reference sequence). The CDR3 has 15 residues. The CDR3 loop reads CARRAGAGAGYGYTF. The CDR3 DNA follows: TGTGCCCGCCGGGCGGGGGCGGGGGCCGGGTATGGCTACACCTTC.

This clone was seen once. This rearrangement joins TRBV11-3 to TRBJ1-1; D gene ambiguous. CDR3 length: 15 residues. V gave up 1 base and J gave up 1 base, with 10 bases separating them. Germline V CDR1 and CDR2: SGHNT, YENEEA. CDR3 amino acids: CASSLAAGRNTEAFF. CDR3 bases: TGTGCCAGCAGCTTAGCCGCTGGTCGGAACACTGAAGCTTTCTTT.

The chain is built from TRBV27 and TRBJ1-4; D is unclear. There are 16 residues in the CDR3. V lost 2 bases, J lost 0 bases, and 10 bases lay in between. Per germline, CDR1 MNHEY and CDR2 SMNVEV (reference sequence). The CDR3 is CASSLKIVTTNEKLFF. CDR3 DNA sequence: TGTGCCAGCAGTTTAAAAATCGTGACAACTAATGAAAAACTGTTTTTT.

This chain connects TRBV6-1 to TRBJ2-7; D is undetermined. CDR1 MNHNS and CDR2 SASEGT come from the germline V gene. The CDR3 loop spans 16 amino acids. V shed 2 bases and J shed 0 bases, with 14 bases lying between them. The CDR3 reads CASSESDGRSSYEQYF. The CDR3 coding sequence is TGTGCCAGCAGTGAATCGGACGGAAGGAGCTCCTACGAGCAGTACTTC.

The chain recombines TRBV7-2 with TRBJ2-5; D possibly corresponds to TRBD2 (7 bases). This CDR3 region has 17 residues. Trimming removed 2 bases from V and 5 bases from J, with 21 bases in between. The V gene's germline CDR1 is SGHTA and CDR2 FQGNSA. The CDR3 DNA sequence: TGTGCCAGCAGCTTAAAATCGGGGGGCCTAATAGGGGAGACCCAGTACTTC. Amino acids: CASSLKSGGLIGETQYF.

The chain couples TRBV27 to TRBJ1-2; D is unresolved. Germline-derived CDR1 and CDR2 are MNHEY and SMNVEV (reference sequence). CDR3 length: 14 residues. V dropped 2 bases and J dropped 2 bases, with 9 bases sitting between them. The CDR3 sequence is CASSLSSGNYGYTF. The CDR3 bases are TGTGCCAGCAGTTTAAGCAGCGGGAACTATGGCTACACCTTC.